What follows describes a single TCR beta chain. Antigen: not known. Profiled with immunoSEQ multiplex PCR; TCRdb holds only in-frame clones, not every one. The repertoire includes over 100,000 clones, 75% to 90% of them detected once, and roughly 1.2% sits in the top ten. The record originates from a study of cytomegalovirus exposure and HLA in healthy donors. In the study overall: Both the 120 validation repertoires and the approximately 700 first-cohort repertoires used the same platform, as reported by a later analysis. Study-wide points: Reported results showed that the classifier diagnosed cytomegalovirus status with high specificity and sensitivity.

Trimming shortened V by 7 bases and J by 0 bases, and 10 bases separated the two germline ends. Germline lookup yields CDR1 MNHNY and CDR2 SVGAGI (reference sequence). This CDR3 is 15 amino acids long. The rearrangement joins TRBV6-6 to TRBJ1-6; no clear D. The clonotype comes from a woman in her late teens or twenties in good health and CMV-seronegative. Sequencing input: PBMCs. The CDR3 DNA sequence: TGTGCCAGCATTTTAAGGAGCTCCTATAATTCACCCCTCCACTTT. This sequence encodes CASILRSSYNSPLHF.